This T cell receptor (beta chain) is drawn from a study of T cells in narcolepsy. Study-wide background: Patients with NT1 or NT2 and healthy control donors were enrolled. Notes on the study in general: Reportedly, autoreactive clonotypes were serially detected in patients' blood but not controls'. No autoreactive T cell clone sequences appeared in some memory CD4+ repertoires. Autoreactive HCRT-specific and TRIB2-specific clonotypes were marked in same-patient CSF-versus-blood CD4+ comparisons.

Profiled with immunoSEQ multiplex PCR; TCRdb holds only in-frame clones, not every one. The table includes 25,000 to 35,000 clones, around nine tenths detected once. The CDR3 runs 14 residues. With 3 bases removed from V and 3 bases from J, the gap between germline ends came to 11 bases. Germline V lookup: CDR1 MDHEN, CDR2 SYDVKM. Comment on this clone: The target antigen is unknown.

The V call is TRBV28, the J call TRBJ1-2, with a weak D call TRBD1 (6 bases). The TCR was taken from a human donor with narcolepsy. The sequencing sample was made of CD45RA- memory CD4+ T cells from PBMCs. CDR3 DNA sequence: TGTGCCAGCAGTTTCCCGGACAGTTACTATGGCTACACCTTC. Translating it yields CASSFPDSYYGYTF.